This TCR beta chain stems from a study of T cells in Graves' hyperthyroidism and ophthalmopathy. Study outcomes and limitations: From stable hyperthyroidism, ophthalmopathy was set apart by a 13 V-J model. Among clonotypes expanded in thyroid above 0.001, most were also found in blood. Model predictions of ophthalmopathy came a median approximately 6.5 months before onset.

Note on this clonotype: Antigen: not known.

The CDR3 has 18 residues. Germline V gene lookup returns CDR1 MDHEN and CDR2 SYDVKM. V trimming: 1 base; J trimming: 2 bases; junction bases outside the gene matches: 7. Using RNA transcripts as the source, TCR beta CDR3 regions were amplified. First-round RT-PCR of the TCR CDR3 relied on the HTBI primer set. TCRdb fed the multiplex PCR reads into MiXCR, producing one record per CDR3 protein. Here the sample spans approximately 610,000 distinct CDR3 sequences, approximately 15% being singletons. Patients aged 18 to 65 had newly diagnosed hyperthyroidism of under 2 months' duration. V gene TRBV28 combines with J gene TRBJ2-2; 10 positions agree with TRBD2. This receptor was taken from a young woman with Graves' hyperthyroidism. Sequencing was done on a sample of blood. The CDR3 DNA reads TGTGCCAGCAGTTTATCCCTAGCGGGAGAGGATAACACCGGGGAGCTGTTTTTT. This codes for CASSLSLAGEDNTGELFF.